This T cell receptor beta chain emerged from a study of T cell responses to AZD1222 COVID-19 vaccine. The CDR3 consists of 16 residues. Losses at the gene ends were 5 bases for V and 0 bases for J; bases not matched to a gene: 8. The germline CDR1 and CDR2 sequences are LGHDT and YNNKEL (reference sequence). This table comes from immunoSEQ multiplex PCR, and its TCRdb copy is limited to in-frame clones, with some not included. The profile shows around 200,000 clones, about nine tenths of them singletons. The material sequenced was peripheral blood, taken on day 0 of AZD1222 vaccination. The clonotype originates from an adult in good health. The genes are TRBV3-1 (or the pseudogene TRBV3-2) and TRBJ1-1, with 8 bases that match TRBD1. In DNA, the CDR3 is TGTGCCAGCAGCAAACGAAGACAGGGGATGAACACTGAAGCTTTCTTT. Translating it yields CASSKRRQGMNTEAFF.